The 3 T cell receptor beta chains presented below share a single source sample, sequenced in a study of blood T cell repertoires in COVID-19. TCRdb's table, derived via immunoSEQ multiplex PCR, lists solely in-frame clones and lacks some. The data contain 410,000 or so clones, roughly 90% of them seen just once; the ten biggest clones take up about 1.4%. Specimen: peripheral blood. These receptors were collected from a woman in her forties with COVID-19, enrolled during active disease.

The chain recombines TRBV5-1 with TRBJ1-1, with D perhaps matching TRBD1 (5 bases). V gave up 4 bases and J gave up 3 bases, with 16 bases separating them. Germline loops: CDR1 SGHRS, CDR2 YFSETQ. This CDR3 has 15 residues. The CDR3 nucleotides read TGCGCCAGCAGCCTGGCCCCCGGGGGGGACACTGAAGCTTTCTTT. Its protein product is CASSLAPGGDTEAFF. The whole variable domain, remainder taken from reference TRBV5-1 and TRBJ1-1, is KAGVTQTPRYLIKTRGQQVTLSCSPISGHRSVSWYQQTPGQGLQFLFEYFSETQRNKGNFPGRFSGRQFSNSRSEMNVSTLELGDSALYLCASSLAPGGDTEAFFGQGTRLTVV.

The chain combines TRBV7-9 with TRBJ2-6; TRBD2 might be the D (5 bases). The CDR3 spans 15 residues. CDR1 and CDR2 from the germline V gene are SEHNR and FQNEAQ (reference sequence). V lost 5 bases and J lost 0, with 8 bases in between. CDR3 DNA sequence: TGTGCCAGCAGCCCACGGGACTCTGGGGCCAACGTCCTGACTTTC. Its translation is CASSPRDSGANVLTF.

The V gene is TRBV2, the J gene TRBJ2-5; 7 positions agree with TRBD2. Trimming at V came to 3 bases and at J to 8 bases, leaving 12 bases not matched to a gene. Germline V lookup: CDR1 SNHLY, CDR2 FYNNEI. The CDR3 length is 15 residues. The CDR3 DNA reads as TGTGCCAGCAGTGACCACCCTAGCGGTGCAGGAACCCAGTACTTC. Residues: CASSDHPSGAGTQYF.